The 10 T cell receptor beta chains given below trace back to one sample, sequenced in a study of response to subunit inactivated influenza vaccine. TCRdb reanalysed the RT-PCR reads using MiXCR and keeps one entry per CDR3 protein. Here the sample spans 710,000 or so distinct CDR3 sequences, about a sixth being singletons. The source material was PBMCs from blood, sampled roughly 12 days after vaccination. The receptors derive from a man in his fifties who received an inactivated influenza vaccine.

This clonotype was seen a handful of times. The chain couples TRBV7-9 to TRBJ2-7; TRBD2 aligns across 7 bases. The CDR3 totals 13 residues. Per the germline V gene, CDR1 is SEHNR and CDR2 is FQNEAQ (reference sequence). Trimming took 4 bases from V and 9 from J; bases not matched to a gene: 9. DNA for the CDR3: TGTGCCAGCAGCTCCGGGACTACGATCGGGCAGTACTTC. Amino acids: CASSSGTTIGQYF.

The chain recombines TRBV12-3 or TRBV12-4 with TRBJ1-1, with D unclear. Trimming took off 3 bases at V and 4 bases at J, with 9 bases between the two ends. This CDR3 has 13 residues. This CDR3 is CASSFERFTEAFF. The CDR3 DNA sequence: TGTGCCAGCAGTTTCGAACGGTTCACTGAAGCTTTCTTT.

The rearrangement uses TRBV12-3 or TRBV12-4 and TRBJ1-2; the D gene is possibly TRBD1 (6 bases). The CDR3 length is 13 residues. V was trimmed by 6 bases and J by 6 bases, leaving 14 bases between them. The CDR3 DNA is TGTGCCAGCAGCCCCGGGACAAGGGATGGCTACACCTTC. Its protein product is CASSPGTRDGYTF.

The table lists this clonotype with a few counts. J is TRBJ2-5 and V is TRBV18; D is undetermined. Germline V gene sequence: CDR1 KGHSH, CDR2 LQKENI. The CDR3 is 14 residues long. V was pared by 3 bases and J by 4 bases, with 12 bases between. The CDR3 reads CASSPPSNRETQYF. In nucleotides, the CDR3 is TGTGCCAGCTCACCTCCGAGCAACCGAGAGACCCAGTACTTC.

The chain combines TRBV6-1 with TRBJ1-1; the D is unclear. The V gene lost 5 bases and the J gene lost 1 base, with 11 bases spanning the gap. Germline V gene sequence: CDR1 MNHNS, CDR2 SASEGT. The CDR3 is 14 residues long. The CDR3 nucleotides are TGTGCCAGCAGTCGAGGACCACCGAACACTGAAGCTTTCTTT. It is translated as CASSRGPPNTEAFF.

This clonotype turned up a few times. CDR3 coding DNA: TGTGCCACACGTAGGGGGGAAGGCAATCAGCCCCAGCATTTT. This sequence encodes CATRRGEGNQPQHF. The genes are TRBV12-3 or TRBV12-4 and TRBJ1-5; weak D call: TRBD1 (6 bases). V gave up 10 bases and J gave up 2 bases, with 15 bases separating them. The CDR3 sequence is 14 residues long.

This clonotype was seen only once. A single base separates this from a much larger clone, so it may be a read error. The rearrangement links TRBV5-1 to TRBJ2-6; the D gene is possibly TRBD2 (6 bases). There are 15 residues in the CDR3. Germline CDR1 SGHRS, CDR2 YFSETQ. The CDR3 DNA is TGCGCCATCAGCTTCGGGGGCTCTGGGGCCAACGTCCTGACTTTC. Protein: CAISFGGSGANVLTF.

The rearrangement links TRBV5-6 to TRBJ2-7; no clear D. The length of the CDR3 is 15 residues. Trimming removed 0 bases from V and 2 bases from J, with 12 bases in between. Germline lookup yields CDR1 SGHDT and CDR2 YYEEEE. The DNA for the CDR3 is TGTGCCAGCAGCTTGGGCGCCATAAAGACCTACGAGCAGTACTTC. It yields the protein CASSLGAIKTYEQYF.

This clonotype has a handful of counts. The V gene is TRBV30, the J gene TRBJ2-6; 8 bases agree with TRBD1. There are 18 residues in the CDR3. Germline CDR1 and CDR2: GTSNPN and SVGIG (reference sequence). The V and J ends lost 1 base and 3 bases, in that order; junction bases with no gene match: 11. The CDR3 protein is CAWSGYQGARIGANVLTF. CDR3 nucleotide sequence: TGTGCCTGGAGTGGGTATCAGGGGGCGCGAATTGGGGCCAACGTCCTGACTTTC.

This clonotype has more than one count but fewer than ten. This rearrangement joins TRBV20-1 to TRBJ2-5; D is perhaps TRBD2 (6 bases). The CDR3 covers 16 residues. Germline V gene data show CDR1 as DFQATT and CDR2 as SNEGSKA (reference sequence). V lost 1 base to trimming and J lost 2 bases, with 17 bases between them. CDR3 amino acids: CSARGAVAEQQETQYF. The CDR3 DNA reads as TGCAGTGCTAGAGGAGCGGTAGCGGAGCAACAAGAGACCCAGTACTTC.